Listed below are T cell receptor beta chains from one sample, sequenced in a study of blood T cells in healthy people across ages. MiXCR, run by TCRdb on the 5' RACE reads, gives a single entry per CDR3 protein. The table shows 1.5 million to 2 million distinct CDR3 sequences, with 28% occurring only once. What was sequenced was blood. The receptors were sampled from a woman aged 25 to 45 in good health. CDR3s include the opening cysteine and the closing phenylalanine or tryptophan. The D gene is left open where the match is weak. Some rows have no size entry. The others give once, few or many, or a class for an expanded clone.

D: -; size: -; J: TRBJ2-1; V: TRBV6-4; DNA: TGTGCCAGCAGTGACTCCCATGGGAGTTTTTCCTACAATGGGCAGTTCTTC; CDR3: CASSDSHGSFSYNGQFF
D: TRBD2; size: -; J: TRBJ2-2; V: TRBV2; DNA: TGTGCCAGCAGCGCCAAGGGCGGGGGGACCGGGGAGCTGTTTTTT; CDR3: CASSAKGGGTGELFF
D: -; size: -; J: TRBJ1-2; V: TRBV18; DNA: TGTGCCAGCTCAACTAACCCACAGGGATCTGGCTACACCTTC; CDR3: CASSTNPQGSGYTF
D: TRBD2; size: -; J: TRBJ2-3; V: TRBV6-2/TRBV6-3; DNA: TGTGCCAGCAGTTACGCAGCGGGAGAAAGAGATACGCAGTATTTT; CDR3: CASSYAAGERDTQYF
D: -; size: -; J: TRBJ2-2; V: TRBV4-1; DNA: TGCGCCAGCAGCCATCCACAGGGATTGAACACCGGGGAGCTGTTTTTT; CDR3: CASSHPQGLNTGELFF
D: -; size: -; J: TRBJ2-7; V: TRBV5-1; DNA: TGCGCCAGCAGCTTGGTCACTGGGGCCCAGCGTAACGAGCAGTACTTC; CDR3: CASSLVTGAQRNEQYF
D: TRBD2; size: many; J: TRBJ2-3; V: TRBV7-6; DNA: TGTGCCAGCAGCTCCCCTAGCGGGTATACAGATACGCAGTATTTT; CDR3: CASSSPSGYTDTQYF
D: -; size: -; J: TRBJ2-2; V: TRBV5-6; DNA: TGTGCCAGCAGCTTGGAGTCGAGGACGCGCAACACCGGGGAGCTGTTTTTT; CDR3: CASSLESRTRNTGELFF
D: -; size: few; J: TRBJ2-1; V: TRBV7-2; DNA: TGTGCCAGCGGCCTAACCCTCTGGGCTGAGCAGTTCTTC; CDR3: CASGLTLWAEQFF
D: -; size: few; J: TRBJ2-5; V: TRBV7-2; DNA: TGTGCCAGCAGCTTAGCGGGGAGTAGCGTATTAAAAGAGACCCAGTACTTC; CDR3: CASSLAGSSVLKETQYF
D: -; size: few; J: TRBJ1-1; V: TRBV29-1; DNA: TGCAGCGTTGAGGGGAGGACTGAAGCTTTCTTT; CDR3: CSVEGRTEAFF
D: -; size: few; J: TRBJ2-3; V: TRBV5-1; DNA: TGCGCCAGCAGAAACGAACCGGGACCCTCCCCAGATACGCAGTATTTT; CDR3: CASRNEPGPSPDTQYF
D: -; size: many; J: TRBJ2-1; V: TRBV12-3/TRBV12-4; DNA: TGTGCCAGCAGTATGTCGGATGAGCAGTTCTTC; CDR3: CASSMSDEQFF
D: -; size: -; J: TRBJ2-2; V: TRBV12-3/TRBV12-4; DNA: TGTACCAGCAGGAGGTATGAGGACACCGGGGAGCTGTTTTTT; CDR3: CTSRRYEDTGELFF
D: -; size: few; J: TRBJ2-5; V: TRBV20-1; DNA: TGCAGTGCTAGTCTAGGGGGCCAAGAGACCCAGTACTTC; CDR3: CSASLGGQETQYF
D: -; size: few; J: TRBJ2-7; V: TRBV6-1; DNA: TGTGCCAGCAGGTCCGGGATTTCTCTCTACGAGCAGTACTTC; CDR3: CASRSGISLYEQYF
D: -; size: -; J: TRBJ2-5; V: TRBV20-1; DNA: TGCAGTGCTAGAGCATCCTTAGGTCTCGAGACCCAGTACTTC; CDR3: CSARASLGLETQYF
D: -; size: -; J: TRBJ2-7; V: TRBV30; DNA: TGTGCCTGCAGGGACCACGCCTACGAGCAGTACTTC; CDR3: CACRDHAYEQYF
D: TRBD1; size: -; J: TRBJ2-2; V: TRBV6-6; DNA: TGTGCCAGCAGTCTCGGGACAGGGGTCCCCGGGGAGCTGTTTTTT; CDR3: CASSLGTGVPGELFF
D: TRBD2; size: -; J: TRBJ2-3; V: TRBV20-1; DNA: TGCAGTGCTAGCAGTCTAGCGGGGGCCACCACAGATACGCAGTATTTT; CDR3: CSASSLAGATTDTQYF
D: -; size: few; J: TRBJ2-7; V: TRBV7-2; DNA: TGTGCCAGCAGCGCCCCAGGGGCCCGCTCCTCCTACGAGCAGTACTTC; CDR3: CASSAPGARSSYEQYF